This T cell receptor beta chain was observed in a study of T cell changes during pregnancy in multiple sclerosis. This clone was seen more than once but under ten times. Generated by immunoSEQ multiplex PCR, the TCRdb table keeps only in-frame clones and is missing some. The data contain more than 75,000 clones, roughly 93% of them singletons. The specimen comprised peripheral blood, sampled in the third trimester of pregnancy. This receptor was taken from a female donor with multiple sclerosis, enrolled in a pregnancy study.

In DNA, the CDR3 is TGTGCCATCAGTGAGAGACAGGGGATTAGGAACACCATATATTTT. Its protein is CAISERQGIRNTIYF. The chain recombines TRBV10-3 with TRBJ1-3, with 8 bases that match TRBD1. The germline V gene has CDR1 ENHRY and CDR2 SYGVKD. This CDR3 is 15 amino acids long. The J segment lost 7 bases and the V segment lost 2 bases, leaving 7 bases of the junction unmatched.